This TCR beta chain was observed in a study of PD-1 blockade in classical Hodgkin lymphoma (dated by TCRdb to the early 2020s). With respect to the entire study: Nivolumab dosing was 3 mg/kg intravenously every 2 weeks, continuing until either disease progression or unacceptable toxicity. The study used CyTOF and TCR beta sequencing to define a peripheral blood immune signature of response to PD-1 blockade in classical Hodgkin lymphoma. What the authors observed across the whole study: The study was restricted to a single clinical trial cohort, and the causes of repertoire differences, possibly disease activity or prior therapy, were left undefined. Diversity was lower in patients who began nivolumab less than 1 year after ASCT, so these patients were left out of later analyses to avoid confounding by immune reconstitution. Trial patients with a complete response had baseline diversity similar to that of newly diagnosed patients, while partial responders and progressors had significantly lower diversity. Baseline TCR diversity was reported as lower in newly diagnosed patients than in healthy donors, and lower still in relapsed/refractory patients. A significant rise by C4D1 was seen in CD4+ but not CD8+ TCR diversity (p=0.0027 vs p=0.16), with the rise being most apparent in complete responders (p=0.02).

Trimming takes 0 bases off V and 11 bases off J; junction bases not matched to a gene: 12. The CDR3 goes from the cysteine to the phenylalanine over 15 residues. Just CDR3 DNA is preserved here, 45 bases in frame from base 1. Looking up the germline V gene yields CDR1 SGHTS and CDR2 YDEGEE. Explained via the paper, the time point label denotes: cycle 4 day 1 (C4D1), after about 6 weeks of nivolumab. Every trial patient had relapsed after autologous stem cell transplantation, and cohorts A, B and C differed in prior brentuximab vedotin exposure. Magnetic negative selection with a Miltenyi CD4+ T cell isolation kit was used to purify CD4+ T cells from thawed PBMCs. A total of fewer than 65 patients with relapsed/refractory classical Hodgkin lymphoma made up the trial cohort, and each patient's best overall response was complete response, partial response or progressive disease. Trial patients were treated with single-agent nivolumab in the multi-cohort phase II CheckMate 205 trial. An independent review committee assessed best overall response by applying the 2007 International Working Group response criteria. PBMCs from the trial were collected at three points: immediately before nivolumab initiation (C1D1), and during therapy at cycle 2 day 1 and cycle 4 day 1. Peripheral blood was collected in 8 mL Vacutainer Cell Preparation Tubes, from which PBMCs were isolated by centrifugation and then cryopreserved. Purified CD4+ and CD8+ fractions were prepared only for cases with an additional available PBMC sample. Magnetically labelled cells were removed on LS columns in a quadroMACS separator, and the flow-through was collected as the purified fraction.

The Qiagen DNeasy kit was used to extract genomic DNA from unsorted PBMCs and from the negatively selected CD4+ and CD8+ fractions. TCR beta CDR3 regions were amplified by immunoSEQ multiplex PCR using primers annealing to V and J segments. A synthetic immune receptor repertoire was used to minimize amplification bias, and any residual bias was removed computationally once sequencing was done. The authors' analysis ran thus. Repertoire diversity was quantified as the Shannon entropy index using custom Python scripts. Unsorted, CD4+ and CD8+ repertoires were analyzed separately, except for combined analyses in which CD4+ and CD8+ sequences were merged in silico. Clonal expansion was defined as a frequency increase of at least 2-fold after treatment compared with C1D1, and clones undetected at baseline were assigned a pseudocount of 0.5. Singleton clones were defined as clones with 0 or 1 copy at C1D1, and non-singleton clones were defined as clones with 2 or more copies. Clones expanded in unsorted samples were labelled as CD4+, CD8+ or unknown by matching protein sequences in sorted samples from the same patient. Wilcoxon tests were applied to paired samples to test diversity changes from C1D1 to C4D1. TCRdb limited this immuneACCESS table to in-frame rearrangements with V and J called. A share of clones is missing; checked studies link under half to unresolved V genes, and the rest is unexplained. V and J calls plus clone size are reproduced from that table; the DNA served to infer D and trimming. This sample comprises some 22,000 clones, around three quarters of them detected only once. Of the sample, 1% to 1.5% is held by the ten largest clones.

Regarding this clone: Its antigen is still unknown. Base-call qualities are not available, and no considerably larger clone is one nucleotide away.

The TCR comes from a human donor with classical Hodgkin lymphoma. This chain is built from TRBV5-8 and TRBJ2-5, with 8 central nucleotides matching TRBD1. Sequencing was performed on CD4+ T cells from blood, taken before the fourth cycle of nivolumab. The CDR3 reads CASSLAGTGLREQYF. The nucleotide sequence reads as follows: TGTGCCAGCAGCTTGGCCGGGACAGGTCTTAGGGAGCAGTACTTC.